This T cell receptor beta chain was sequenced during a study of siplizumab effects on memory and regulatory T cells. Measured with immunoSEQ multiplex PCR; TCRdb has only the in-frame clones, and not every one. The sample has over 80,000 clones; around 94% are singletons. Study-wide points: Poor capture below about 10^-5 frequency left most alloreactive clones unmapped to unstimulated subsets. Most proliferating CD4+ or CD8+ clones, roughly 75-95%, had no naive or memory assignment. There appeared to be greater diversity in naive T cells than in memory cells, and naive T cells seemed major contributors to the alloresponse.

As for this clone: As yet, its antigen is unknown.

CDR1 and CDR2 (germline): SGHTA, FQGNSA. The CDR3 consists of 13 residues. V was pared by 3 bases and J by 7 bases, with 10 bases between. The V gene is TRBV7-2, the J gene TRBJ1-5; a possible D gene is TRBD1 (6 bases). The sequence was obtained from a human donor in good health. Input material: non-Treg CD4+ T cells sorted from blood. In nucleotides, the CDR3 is TGTGCCAGCAGCTTGGGGGGGGCACAGCCCCAGCATTTT. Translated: CASSLGGAQPQHF.